This T cell receptor (beta chain) was profiled in a study of monozygotic twins with inflammatory bowel disease. Broader study findings: No detectable difference in repertoire similarity separated concordant from discordant twins, possibly as a result of limited power.

Used for each TCR library was 3,000 to 3,500 ng of total RNA. Each CDR3 protein gets one entry in TCRdb, which reprocessed the 5' RACE reads and gives no DNA. The sample includes about 150,000 distinct CDR3 sequences. A note on this clonotype: What it binds is unknown.

This CDR3 contains 13 residues. CDR1 is MNHEY and CDR2 is SMNVEV in the germline V gene (reference sequence). Material for sequencing was blood. This receptor was identified in a human donor with ulcerative colitis or Crohn's disease, or a healthy co-twin of an affected twin (not recorded which). This chain uses TRBV27 with TRBJ2-5. CDR3: CASSLSKQETQYF.